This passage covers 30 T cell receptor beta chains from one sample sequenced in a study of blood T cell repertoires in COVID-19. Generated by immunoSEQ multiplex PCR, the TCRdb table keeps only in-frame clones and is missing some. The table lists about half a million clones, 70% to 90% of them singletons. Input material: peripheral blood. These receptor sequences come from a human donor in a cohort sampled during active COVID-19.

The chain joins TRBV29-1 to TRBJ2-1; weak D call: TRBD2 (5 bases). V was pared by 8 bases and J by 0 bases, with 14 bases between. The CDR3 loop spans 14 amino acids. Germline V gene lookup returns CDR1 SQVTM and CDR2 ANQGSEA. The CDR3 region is CSLGGGSSYNEQFF. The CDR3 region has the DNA TGCAGCCTAGGAGGTGGGAGCTCCTACAATGAGCAGTTCTTC.

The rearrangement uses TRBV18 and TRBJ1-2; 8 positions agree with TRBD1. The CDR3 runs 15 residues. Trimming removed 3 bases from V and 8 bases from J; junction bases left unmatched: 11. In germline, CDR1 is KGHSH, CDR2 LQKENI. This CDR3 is CASSPVLSQGDGYTF. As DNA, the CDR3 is TGTGCCAGCTCACCGGTCCTATCACAGGGGGACGGCTACACCTTC.

CDR3 amino acids: CASSLVGSGSTDTQYF. The CDR3 DNA follows: TGCGCCAGCAGCTTGGTAGGTAGCGGGAGCACAGATACGCAGTATTTT. The V gene is TRBV5-1, the J gene TRBJ2-3; 7 bases are a match to TRBD2. The CDR3 is 16 amino acids. The germline V gene has CDR1 SGHRS and CDR2 YFSETQ. The V segment lost 0 bases and the J segment 0 bases; nucleotides outside the gene matches: 4.

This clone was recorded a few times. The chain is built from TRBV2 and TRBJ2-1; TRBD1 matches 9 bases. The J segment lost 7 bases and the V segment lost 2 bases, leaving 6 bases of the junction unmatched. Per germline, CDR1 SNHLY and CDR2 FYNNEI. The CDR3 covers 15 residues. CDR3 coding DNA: TGTGCCAGCAGTGAACAGGGACAGGGTGTTAATGAGCAGTTCTTC. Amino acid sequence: CASSEQGQGVNEQFF.

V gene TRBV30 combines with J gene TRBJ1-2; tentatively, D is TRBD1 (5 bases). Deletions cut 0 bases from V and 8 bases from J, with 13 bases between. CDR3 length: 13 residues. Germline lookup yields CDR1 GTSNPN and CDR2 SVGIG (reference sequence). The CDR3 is CAWSVLGPTGYTF. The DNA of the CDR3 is TGTGCCTGGAGTGTACTGGGGCCGACCGGCTACACCTTC.

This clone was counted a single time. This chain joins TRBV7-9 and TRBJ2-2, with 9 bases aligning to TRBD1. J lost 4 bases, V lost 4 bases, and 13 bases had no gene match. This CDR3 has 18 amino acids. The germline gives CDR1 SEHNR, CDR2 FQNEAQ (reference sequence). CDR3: CASSSQPGQGFGTGELFF. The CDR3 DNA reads TGTGCCAGCAGCTCCCAACCGGGACAGGGTTTTGGCACCGGGGAGCTGTTTTTT.

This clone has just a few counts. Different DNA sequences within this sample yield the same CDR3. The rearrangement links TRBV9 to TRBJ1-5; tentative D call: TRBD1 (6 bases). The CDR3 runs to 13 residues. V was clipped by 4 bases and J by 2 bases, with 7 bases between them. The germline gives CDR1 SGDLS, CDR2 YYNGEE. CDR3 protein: CASSRQGNQPQHF. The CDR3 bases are TGTGCCAGCAGCCGACAGGGCAATCAGCCCCAGCATTTT.

The CDR3 coding sequence is TGTGCCAGCAGCTCCGGGACTAGGCCATTGAAAGTGCAGTTCTTC. Its translation is CASSSGTRPLKVQFF. The V call is TRBV7-2, the J call TRBJ2-1; 8 positions match TRBD2. Trimming removed 4 bases from V and 12 bases from J; junction bases left unmatched: 14. CDR1 SGHTA and CDR2 FQGNSA come from the germline V gene. CDR3 length equals 15 residues. Combining the CDR3 with reference TRBV7-2 and TRBJ2-1 gives the whole variable domain GAGVSQSPSNKVTEKGKDVELRCDPISGHTALYWYRQSLGQGLEFLIYFQGNSAPDKSGLPSDRFSAERTGGSVSTLTIQRTQQEDSAVYLCASSSGTRPLKVQFFGPGTRLTVL.

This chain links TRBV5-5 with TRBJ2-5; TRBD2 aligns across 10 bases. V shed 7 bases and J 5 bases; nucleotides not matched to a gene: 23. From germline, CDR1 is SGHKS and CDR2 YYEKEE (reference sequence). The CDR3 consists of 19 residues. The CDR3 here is CASSPSWAQAGGPSETQYF. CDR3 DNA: TGTGCCAGCTCACCGTCCTGGGCACAAGCGGGAGGGCCGAGCGAGACCCAGTACTTC. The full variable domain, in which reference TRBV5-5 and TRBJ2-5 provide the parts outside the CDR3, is DAGVTQSPTHLIKTRGQQVTLRCSPISGHKSVSWYQQVLGQGPQFIFQYYEKEERGRGNFPDRFSARQFPNYSSELNVNALLLGDSALYLCASSPSWAQAGGPSETQYFGPGTRLLVL.

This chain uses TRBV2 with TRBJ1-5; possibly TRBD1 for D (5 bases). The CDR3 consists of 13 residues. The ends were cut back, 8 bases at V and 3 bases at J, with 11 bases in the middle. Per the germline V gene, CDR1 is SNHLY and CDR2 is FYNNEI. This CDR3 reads CASGGEANQPQHF. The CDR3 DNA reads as TGTGCCAGCGGAGGGGAGGCCAATCAGCCCCAGCATTTT.

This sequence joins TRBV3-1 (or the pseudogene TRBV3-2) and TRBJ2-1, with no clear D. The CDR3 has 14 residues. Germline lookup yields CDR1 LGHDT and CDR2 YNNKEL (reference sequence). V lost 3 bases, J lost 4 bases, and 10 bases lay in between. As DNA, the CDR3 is TGTGCCAGCAGCCAGAGACGAGGATACAATGAGCAGTTCTTC. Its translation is CASSQRRGYNEQFF.

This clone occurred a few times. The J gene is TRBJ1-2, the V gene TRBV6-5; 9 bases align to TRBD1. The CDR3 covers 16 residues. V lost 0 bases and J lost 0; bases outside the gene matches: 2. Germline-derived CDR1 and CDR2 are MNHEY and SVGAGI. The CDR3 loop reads CASSYSWTGANYGYTF. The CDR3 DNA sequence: TGTGCCAGCAGTTACTCTTGGACAGGGGCTAACTATGGCTACACCTTC.

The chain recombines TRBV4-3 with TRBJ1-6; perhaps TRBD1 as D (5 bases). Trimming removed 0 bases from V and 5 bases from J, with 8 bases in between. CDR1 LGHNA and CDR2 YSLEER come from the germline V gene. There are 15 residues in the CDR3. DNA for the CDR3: TGCGCCAGCAGCCAAGATTGGGGGGATAATTCACCCCTCCACTTT. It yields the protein CASSQDWGDNSPLHF.

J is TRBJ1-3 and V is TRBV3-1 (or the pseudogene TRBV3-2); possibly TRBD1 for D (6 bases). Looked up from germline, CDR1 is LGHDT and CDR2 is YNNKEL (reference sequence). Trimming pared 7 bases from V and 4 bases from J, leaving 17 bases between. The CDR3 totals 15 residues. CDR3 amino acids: CASTQRTGSGNTIYF. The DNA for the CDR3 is TGTGCCAGCACCCAGAGAACAGGGTCGGGAAACACCATATATTTT.

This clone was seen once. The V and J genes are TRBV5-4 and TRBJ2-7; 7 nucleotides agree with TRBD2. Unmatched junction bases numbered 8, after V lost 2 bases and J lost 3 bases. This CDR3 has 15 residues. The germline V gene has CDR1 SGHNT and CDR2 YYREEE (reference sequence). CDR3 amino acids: CASSFGGKSVYEQYF. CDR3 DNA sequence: TGTGCCAGCAGCTTCGGGGGGAAAAGTGTCTACGAGCAGTACTTC.

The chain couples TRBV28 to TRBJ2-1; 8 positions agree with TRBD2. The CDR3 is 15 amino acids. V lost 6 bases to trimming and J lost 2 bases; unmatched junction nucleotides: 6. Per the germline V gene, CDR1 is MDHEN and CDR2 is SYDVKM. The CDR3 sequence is CASSSGLAPYNEQFF. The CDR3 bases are TGTGCCAGCAGCTCCGGACTAGCCCCCTACAATGAGCAGTTCTTC.

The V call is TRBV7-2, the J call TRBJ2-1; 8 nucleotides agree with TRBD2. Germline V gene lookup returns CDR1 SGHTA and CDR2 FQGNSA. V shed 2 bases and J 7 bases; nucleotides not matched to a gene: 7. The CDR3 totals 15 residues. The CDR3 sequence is CASSLTLAGTNEQFF. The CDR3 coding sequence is TGTGCCAGCAGCTTAACGCTAGCGGGCACTAATGAGCAGTTCTTC.

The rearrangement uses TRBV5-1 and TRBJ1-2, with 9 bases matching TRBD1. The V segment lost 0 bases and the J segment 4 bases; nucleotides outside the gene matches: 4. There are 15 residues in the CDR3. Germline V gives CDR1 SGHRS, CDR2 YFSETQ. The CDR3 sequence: CASSLDGTGIYGYTF. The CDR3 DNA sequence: TGCGCCAGCAGCTTGGATGGGACAGGGATCTATGGCTACACCTTC.

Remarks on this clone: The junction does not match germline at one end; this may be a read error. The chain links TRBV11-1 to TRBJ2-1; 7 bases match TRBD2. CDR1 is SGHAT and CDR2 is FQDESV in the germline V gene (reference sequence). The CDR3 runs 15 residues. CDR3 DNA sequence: TGTGCCAACAGCTTCTCGAAGCGGGGTTCCGATGAGCAGTTCTTC. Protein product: CANSFSKRGSDEQFF.

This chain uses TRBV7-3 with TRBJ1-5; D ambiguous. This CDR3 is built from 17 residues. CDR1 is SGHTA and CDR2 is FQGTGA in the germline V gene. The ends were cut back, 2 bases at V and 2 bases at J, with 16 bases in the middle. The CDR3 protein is CASSLGSRRLGNQPQHF. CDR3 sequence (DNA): TGTGCCAGCAGCTTAGGGTCTCGCAGGTTGGGCAATCAGCCCCAGCATTTT. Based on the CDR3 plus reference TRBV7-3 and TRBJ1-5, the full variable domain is GAGVSQTPSNKVTEKGKYVELRCDPISGHTALYWYRQSLGQGPEFLIYFQGTGAADDSGLPNDRFFAVRPEGSVSTLKIQRTERGDSAVYLCASSLGSRRLGNQPQHFGDGTRLSIL.

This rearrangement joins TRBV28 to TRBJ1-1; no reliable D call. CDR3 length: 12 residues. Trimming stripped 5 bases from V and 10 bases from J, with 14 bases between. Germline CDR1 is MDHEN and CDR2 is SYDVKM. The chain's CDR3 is CASSDRPRGAFF. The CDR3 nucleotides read TGTGCCAGCAGTGATAGACCCCGGGGAGCTTTCTTT.

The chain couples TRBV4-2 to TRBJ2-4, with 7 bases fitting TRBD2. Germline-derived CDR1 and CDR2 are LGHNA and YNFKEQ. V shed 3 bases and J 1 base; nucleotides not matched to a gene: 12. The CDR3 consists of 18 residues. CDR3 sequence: CASSHPLVGGRAKNIQYF. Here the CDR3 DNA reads TGTGCCAGCAGCCACCCCCTAGTGGGAGGGAGGGCCAAAAACATTCAGTACTTC.

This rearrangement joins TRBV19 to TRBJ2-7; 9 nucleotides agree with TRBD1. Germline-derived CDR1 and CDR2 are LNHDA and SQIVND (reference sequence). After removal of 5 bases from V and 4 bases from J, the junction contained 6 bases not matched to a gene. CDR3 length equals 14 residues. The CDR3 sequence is CASSHRGRLYEQYF. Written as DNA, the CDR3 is TGTGCCAGTAGTCACAGGGGGCGCCTTTACGAGCAGTACTTC. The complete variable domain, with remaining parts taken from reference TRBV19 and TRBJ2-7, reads DGGITQSPKYLFRKEGQNVTLSCEQNLNHDAMYWYRQDPGQGLRLIYYSQIVNDFQKGDIAEGYSVSREKKESFPLTVTSAQKNPTAFYLCASSHRGRLYEQYFGPGTRLTVT.

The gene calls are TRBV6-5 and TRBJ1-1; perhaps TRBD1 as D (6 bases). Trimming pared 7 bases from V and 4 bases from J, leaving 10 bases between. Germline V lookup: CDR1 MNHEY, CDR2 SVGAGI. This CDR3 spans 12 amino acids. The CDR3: CASTRGGTEAFF. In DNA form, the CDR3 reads TGTGCCAGCACCCGAGGGGGCACTGAAGCTTTCTTT.

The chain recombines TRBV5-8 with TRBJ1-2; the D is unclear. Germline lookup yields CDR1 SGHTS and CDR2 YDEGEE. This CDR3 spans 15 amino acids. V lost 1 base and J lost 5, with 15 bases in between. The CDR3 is CASSLLTGSGYGYTF. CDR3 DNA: TGTGCCAGCAGCTTGTTGACGGGGTCTGGGTATGGCTACACCTTC.

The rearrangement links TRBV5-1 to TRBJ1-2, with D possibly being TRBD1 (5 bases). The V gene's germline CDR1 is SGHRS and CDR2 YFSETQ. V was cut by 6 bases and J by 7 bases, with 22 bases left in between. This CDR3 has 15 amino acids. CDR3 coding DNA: TGCGCCAGCAACCCGGACCCGGGCAGGGTAGGTGGCTACACCTTC. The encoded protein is CASNPDPGRVGGYTF.

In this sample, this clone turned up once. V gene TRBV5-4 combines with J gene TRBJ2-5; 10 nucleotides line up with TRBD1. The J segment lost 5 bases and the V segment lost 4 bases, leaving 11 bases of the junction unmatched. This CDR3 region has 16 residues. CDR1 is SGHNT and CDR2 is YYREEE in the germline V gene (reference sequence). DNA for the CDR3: TGTGCCAGCAGCCCACCGGGACAGGGGTCAGGGGAGACCCAGTACTTC. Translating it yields CASSPPGQGSGETQYF.

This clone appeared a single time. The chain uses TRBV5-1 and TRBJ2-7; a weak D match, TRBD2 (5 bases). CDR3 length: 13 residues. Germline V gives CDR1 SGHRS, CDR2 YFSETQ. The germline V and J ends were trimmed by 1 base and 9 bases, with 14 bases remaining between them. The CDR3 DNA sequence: TGCGCCAGCAGCTTGTCGGGATTTGAGTCGCAGTACTTC. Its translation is CASSLSGFESQYF.

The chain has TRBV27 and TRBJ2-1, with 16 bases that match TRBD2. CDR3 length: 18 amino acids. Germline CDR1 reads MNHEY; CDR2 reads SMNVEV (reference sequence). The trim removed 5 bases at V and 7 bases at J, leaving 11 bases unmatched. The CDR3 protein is CASSAGTSGRVRKNEQFF. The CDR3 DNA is TGTGCCAGCAGTGCAGGGACTAGCGGGAGGGTAAGAAAAAATGAGCAGTTCTTC.

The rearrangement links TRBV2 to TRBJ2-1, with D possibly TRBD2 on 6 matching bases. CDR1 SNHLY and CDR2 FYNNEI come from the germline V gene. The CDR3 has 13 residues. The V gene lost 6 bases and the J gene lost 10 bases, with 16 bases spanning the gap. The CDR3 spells CASRADGGKEQFF. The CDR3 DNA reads TGTGCCAGCAGGGCGGACGGGGGAAAGGAGCAGTTCTTC.